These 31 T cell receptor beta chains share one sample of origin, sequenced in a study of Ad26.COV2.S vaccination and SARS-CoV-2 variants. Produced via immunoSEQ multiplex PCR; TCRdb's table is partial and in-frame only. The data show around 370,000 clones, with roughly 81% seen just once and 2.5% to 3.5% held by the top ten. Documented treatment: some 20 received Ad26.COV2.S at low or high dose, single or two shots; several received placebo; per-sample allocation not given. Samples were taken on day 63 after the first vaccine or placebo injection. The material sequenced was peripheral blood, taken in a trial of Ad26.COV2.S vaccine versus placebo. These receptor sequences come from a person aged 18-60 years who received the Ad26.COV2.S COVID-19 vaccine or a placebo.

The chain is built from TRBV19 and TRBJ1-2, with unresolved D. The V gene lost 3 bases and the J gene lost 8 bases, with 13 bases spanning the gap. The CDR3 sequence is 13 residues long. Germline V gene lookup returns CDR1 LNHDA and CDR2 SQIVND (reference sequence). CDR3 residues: CASSISPAWGYTF. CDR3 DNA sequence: TGTGCCAGTAGTATTAGCCCCGCGTGGGGCTACACCTTC.

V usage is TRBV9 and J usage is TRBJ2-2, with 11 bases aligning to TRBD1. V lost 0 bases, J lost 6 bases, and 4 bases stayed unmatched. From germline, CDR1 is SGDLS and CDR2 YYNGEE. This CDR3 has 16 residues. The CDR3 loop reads CASSVVGQGVAGELFF. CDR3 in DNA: TGTGCCAGCAGCGTAGTGGGACAGGGGGTCGCCGGGGAGCTGTTTTTT.

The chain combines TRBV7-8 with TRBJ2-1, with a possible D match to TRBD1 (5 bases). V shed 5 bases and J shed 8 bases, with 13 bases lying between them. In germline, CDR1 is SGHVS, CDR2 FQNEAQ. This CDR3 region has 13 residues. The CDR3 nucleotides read TGTGCCAGCAGCCATACCAGGGTCCATGAGCAGTTCTTC. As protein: CASSHTRVHEQFF. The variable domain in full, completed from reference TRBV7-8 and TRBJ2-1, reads GAGVSQSPRYKVAKRGQDVALRCDPISGHVSLFWYQQALGQGPEFLTYFQNEAQLDKSGLPSDRFFAERPEGSVSTLKIQRTQQEDSAVYLCASSHTRVHEQFFGPGTRLTVL.

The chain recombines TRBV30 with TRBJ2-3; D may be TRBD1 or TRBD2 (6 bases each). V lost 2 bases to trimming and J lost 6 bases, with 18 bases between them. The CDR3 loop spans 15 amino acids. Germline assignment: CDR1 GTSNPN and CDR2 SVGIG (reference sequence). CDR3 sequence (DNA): TGTGCCTGGAGTAAGAAGGGGGGACCCCGGGATACGCAGTATTTT. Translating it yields CAWSKKGGPRDTQYF.

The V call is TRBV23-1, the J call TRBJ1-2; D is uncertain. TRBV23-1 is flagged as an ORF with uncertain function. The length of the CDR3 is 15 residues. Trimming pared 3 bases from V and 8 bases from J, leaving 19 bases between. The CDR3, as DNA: TGCGCCAGCAGTCAGAAGGGCGAGGCCAACGCCGGCTACACCTTC. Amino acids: CASSQKGEANAGYTF.

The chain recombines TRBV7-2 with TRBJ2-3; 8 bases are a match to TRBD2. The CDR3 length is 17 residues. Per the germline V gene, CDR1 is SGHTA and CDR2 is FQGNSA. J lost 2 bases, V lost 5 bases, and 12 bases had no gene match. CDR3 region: CASSKGEGTRTTDTQYF. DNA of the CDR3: TGTGCCAGCAGCAAAGGGGAGGGGACTAGAACCACAGATACGCAGTATTTT.

The CDR3 sequence is CASSTPQGPDSPLHF. CDR3 coding DNA: TGTGCCAGCAGTACACCTCAAGGCCCGGATTCACCCCTCCACTTT. The gene calls are TRBV6-2 or TRBV6-3 and TRBJ1-6; the D is unclear. Trimming took 5 bases from V and 8 from J, leaving 16 bases between them. There are 15 residues in the CDR3. CDR1 and CDR2 from the germline V gene are MNHEY and SVGEGT.

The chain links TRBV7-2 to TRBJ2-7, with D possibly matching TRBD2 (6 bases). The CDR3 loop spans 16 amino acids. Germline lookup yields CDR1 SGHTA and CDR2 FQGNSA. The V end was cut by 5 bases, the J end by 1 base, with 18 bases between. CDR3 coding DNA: TGTGCCAGCAGCCCTAACATAGGAGGGCTTTCCTACGAGCAGTACTTC. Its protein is CASSPNIGGLSYEQYF.

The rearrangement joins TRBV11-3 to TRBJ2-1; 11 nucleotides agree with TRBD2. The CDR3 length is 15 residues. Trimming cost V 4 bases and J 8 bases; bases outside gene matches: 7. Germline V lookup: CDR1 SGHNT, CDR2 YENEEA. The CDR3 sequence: CASSSGLAGSHEQFF. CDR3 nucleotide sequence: TGTGCCAGCAGCTCCGGACTAGCGGGTTCTCATGAGCAGTTCTTC.

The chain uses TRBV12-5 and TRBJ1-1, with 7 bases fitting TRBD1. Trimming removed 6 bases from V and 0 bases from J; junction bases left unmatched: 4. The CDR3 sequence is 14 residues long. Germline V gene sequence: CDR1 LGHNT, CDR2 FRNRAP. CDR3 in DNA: TGTGCTAGTGGGACACAGGGGTTGAACACTGAAGCTTTCTTT. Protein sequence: CASGTQGLNTEAFF.

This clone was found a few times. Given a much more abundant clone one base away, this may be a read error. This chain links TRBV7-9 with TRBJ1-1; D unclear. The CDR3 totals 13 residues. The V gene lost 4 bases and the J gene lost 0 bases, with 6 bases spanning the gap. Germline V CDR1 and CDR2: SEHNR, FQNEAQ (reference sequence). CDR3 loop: CASSWTVNTEAFF. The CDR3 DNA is TGTGCCAGCAGCTGGACGGTGAACACTGAAGCTTTCTTT.

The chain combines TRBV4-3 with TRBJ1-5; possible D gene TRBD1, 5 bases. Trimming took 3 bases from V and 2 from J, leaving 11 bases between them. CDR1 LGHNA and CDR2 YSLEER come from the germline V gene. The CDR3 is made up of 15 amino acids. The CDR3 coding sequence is TGCGCCAGCAGCCAGCTCCGGGACGGCAATCAGCCCCAGCATTTT. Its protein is CASSQLRDGNQPQHF.

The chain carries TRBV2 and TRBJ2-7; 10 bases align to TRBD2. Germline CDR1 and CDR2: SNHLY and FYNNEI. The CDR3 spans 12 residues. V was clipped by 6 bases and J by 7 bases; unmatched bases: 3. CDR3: CASRLAGNEQYF. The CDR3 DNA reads TGTGCCAGCAGACTAGCGGGGAATGAGCAGTACTTC.

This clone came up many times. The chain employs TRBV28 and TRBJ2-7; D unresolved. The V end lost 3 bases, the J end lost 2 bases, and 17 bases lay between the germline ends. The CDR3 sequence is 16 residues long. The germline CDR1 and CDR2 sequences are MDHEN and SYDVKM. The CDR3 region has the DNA TGTGCCAGCAGTTTTAAAATAGGTGGGGTTACCTACGAGCAGTACTTC. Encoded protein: CASSFKIGGVTYEQYF.

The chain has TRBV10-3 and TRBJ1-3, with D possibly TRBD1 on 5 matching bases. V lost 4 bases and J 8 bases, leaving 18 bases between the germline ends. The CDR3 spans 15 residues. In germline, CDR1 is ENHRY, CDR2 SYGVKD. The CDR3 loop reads CAISGTGTKTDTIYF. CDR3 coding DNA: TGTGCCATCAGTGGTACCGGGACTAAAACGGACACCATATATTTT.

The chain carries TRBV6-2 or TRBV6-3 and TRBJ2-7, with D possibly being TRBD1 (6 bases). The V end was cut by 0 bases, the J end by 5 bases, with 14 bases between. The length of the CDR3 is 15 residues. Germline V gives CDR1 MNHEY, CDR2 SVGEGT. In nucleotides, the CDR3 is TGTGCCAGCAGTTACTCTTCAGGGGTCAGTAACGAGCAGTACTTC. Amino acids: CASSYSSGVSNEQYF.

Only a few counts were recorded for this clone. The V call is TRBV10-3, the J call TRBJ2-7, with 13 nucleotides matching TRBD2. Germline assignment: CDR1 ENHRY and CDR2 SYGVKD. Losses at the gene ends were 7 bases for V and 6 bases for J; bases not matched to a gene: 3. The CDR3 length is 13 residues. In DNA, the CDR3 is TGTGCCATCAATAGACTAGCGGGAGGCGAGCAGTACTTC. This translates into CAINRLAGGEQYF.

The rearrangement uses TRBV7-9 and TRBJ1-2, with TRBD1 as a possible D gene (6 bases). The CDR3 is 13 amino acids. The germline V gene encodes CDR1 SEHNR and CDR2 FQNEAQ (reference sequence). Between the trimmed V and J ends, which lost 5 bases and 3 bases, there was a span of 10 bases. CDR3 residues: CASSPGTYYGYTF. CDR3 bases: TGTGCCAGCAGCCCAGGGACATACTATGGCTACACCTTC. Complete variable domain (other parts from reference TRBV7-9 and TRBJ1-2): DTGVSQNPRHKITKRGQNVTFRCDPISEHNRLYWYRQTLGQGPEFLTYFQNEAQLEKSRLLSDRFSAERPKGSFSTLEIQRTEQGDSAMYLCASSPGTYYGYTFGSGTRLTVV.

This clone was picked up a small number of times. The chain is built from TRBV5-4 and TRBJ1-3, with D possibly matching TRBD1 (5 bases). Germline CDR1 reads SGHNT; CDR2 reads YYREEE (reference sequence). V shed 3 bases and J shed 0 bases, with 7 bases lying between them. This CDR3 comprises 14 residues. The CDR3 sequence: CASSSGHSGNTIYF. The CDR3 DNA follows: TGTGCCAGCAGCTCGGGGCACTCTGGAAACACCATATATTTT.

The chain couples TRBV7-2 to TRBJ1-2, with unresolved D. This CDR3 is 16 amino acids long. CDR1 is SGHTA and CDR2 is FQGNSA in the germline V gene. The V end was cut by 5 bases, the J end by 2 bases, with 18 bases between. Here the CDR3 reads CASSLSSGLNNYGYTF. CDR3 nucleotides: TGTGCCAGCAGCCTCTCCTCCGGCTTAAACAACTATGGCTACACCTTC.

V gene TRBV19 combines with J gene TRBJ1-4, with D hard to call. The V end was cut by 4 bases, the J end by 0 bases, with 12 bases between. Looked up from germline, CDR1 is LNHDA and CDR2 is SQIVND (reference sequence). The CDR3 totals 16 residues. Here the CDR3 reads CASSTLLTATNEKLFF. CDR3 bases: TGTGCCAGTAGTACCCTCCTAACGGCAACTAATGAAAAACTGTTTTTT.

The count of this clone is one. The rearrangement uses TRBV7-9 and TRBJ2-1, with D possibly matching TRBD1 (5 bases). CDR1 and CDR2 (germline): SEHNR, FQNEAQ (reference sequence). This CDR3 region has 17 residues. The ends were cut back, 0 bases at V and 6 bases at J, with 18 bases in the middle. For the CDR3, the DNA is TGTGCCAGCAGCTTAGCCAATGGGGCAAATCACTTCAATGAGCAGTTCTTC. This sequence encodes CASSLANGANHFNEQFF.

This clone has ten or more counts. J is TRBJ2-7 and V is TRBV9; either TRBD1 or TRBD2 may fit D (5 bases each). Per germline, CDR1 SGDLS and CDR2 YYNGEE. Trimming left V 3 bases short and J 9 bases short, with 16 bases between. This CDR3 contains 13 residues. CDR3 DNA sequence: TGTGCCAGCAGCGGGCCTCTCGGGACGGTGCAGTACTTC. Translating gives CASSGPLGTVQYF.

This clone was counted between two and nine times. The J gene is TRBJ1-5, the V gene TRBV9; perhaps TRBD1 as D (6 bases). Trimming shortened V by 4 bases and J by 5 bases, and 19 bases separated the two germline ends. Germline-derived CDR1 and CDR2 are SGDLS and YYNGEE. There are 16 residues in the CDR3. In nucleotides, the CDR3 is TGTGCCAGCAGCCAATCCTTCGGGGGGCTAGATCAGCCCCAGCATTTT. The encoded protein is CASSQSFGGLDQPQHF.

The CDR3 bases are TGTGCCAGCAGCCCAGTAAAGGGTCTGTACGAGCAGTACTTC. It translates to CASSPVKGLYEQYF. The chain combines TRBV7-2 with TRBJ2-7; D uncertain. The CDR3 has 14 residues. Trimming took off 5 bases at V and 4 bases at J, with 15 bases between the two ends. Germline V gene data show CDR1 as SGHTA and CDR2 as FQGNSA.

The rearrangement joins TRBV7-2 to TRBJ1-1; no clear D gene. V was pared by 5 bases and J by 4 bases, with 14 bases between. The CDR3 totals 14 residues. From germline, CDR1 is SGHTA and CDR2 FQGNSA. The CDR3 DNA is TGTGCCAGCAGCGCCAAAGAATCGCTCACTGAAGCTTTCTTT. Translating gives CASSAKESLTEAFF.

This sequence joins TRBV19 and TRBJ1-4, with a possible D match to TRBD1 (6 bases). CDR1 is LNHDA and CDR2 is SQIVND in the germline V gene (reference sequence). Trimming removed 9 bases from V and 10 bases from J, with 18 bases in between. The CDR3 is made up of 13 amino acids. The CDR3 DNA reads TGTGCCAGCCACGGACAGCTGGGGGGAAAACTGTTTTTT. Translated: CASHGQLGGKLFF.

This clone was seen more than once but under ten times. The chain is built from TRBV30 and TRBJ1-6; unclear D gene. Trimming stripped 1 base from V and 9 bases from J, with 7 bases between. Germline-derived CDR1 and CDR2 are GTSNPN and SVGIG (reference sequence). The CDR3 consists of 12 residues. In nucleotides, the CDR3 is TGTGCCTGGAGTGGCCCGGGTTCACCCCTCCACTTT. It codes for CAWSGPGSPLHF.

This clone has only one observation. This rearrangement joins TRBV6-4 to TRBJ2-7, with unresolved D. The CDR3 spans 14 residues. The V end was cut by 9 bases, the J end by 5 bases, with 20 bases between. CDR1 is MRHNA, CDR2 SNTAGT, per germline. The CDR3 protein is CASRTLGPVDEQYF. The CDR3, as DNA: TGTGCCAGTAGAACTCTAGGGCCGGTCGACGAGCAGTACTTC.

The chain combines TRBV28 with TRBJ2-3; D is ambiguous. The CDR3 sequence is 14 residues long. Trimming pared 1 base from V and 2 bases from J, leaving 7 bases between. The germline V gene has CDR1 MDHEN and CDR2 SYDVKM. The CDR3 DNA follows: TGTGCCAGCAGTTTATCTAGTTTCACAGATACGCAGTATTTT. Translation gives CASSLSSFTDTQYF.

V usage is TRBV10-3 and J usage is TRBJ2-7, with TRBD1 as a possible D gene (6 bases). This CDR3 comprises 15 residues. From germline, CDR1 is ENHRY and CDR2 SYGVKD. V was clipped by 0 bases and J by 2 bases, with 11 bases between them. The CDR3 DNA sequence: TGTGCCATCAGTGAGTCAGCAGGGGATCCCTACGAGCAGTACTTC. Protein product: CAISESAGDPYEQYF.